The entry below gives a single TCR beta chain sequence along with its context. The protocol was immunoSEQ multiplex PCR, while the TCRdb copy is restricted to in-frame clones and leaves out a portion. This repertoire shows about 97,000 clones, 85% to 90% found once; its top ten account for 6% to 8%. This CDR3 spans 13 amino acids. Trimming shortened V by 0 bases and J by 6 bases, and 9 bases separated the two germline ends. From germline, CDR1 is SGHVS and CDR2 FQNEAQ. This entry comes from a study of T cell responses to AZD1222 COVID-19 vaccine. Background on the study: Second doses that came at about 4 or about 12 weeks were put together.

This chain joins TRBV7-8 and TRBJ2-7; TRBD1 might be the D (6 bases). This specimen was peripheral blood, taken on day 0 of AZD1222 vaccination. The TCR originated in an adult in good health. The CDR3 spells CASSLATGTEQYF. CDR3 nucleotide sequence: TGTGCCAGCAGCTTAGCCACAGGGACCGAGCAGTACTTC.